Given below is one T cell receptor beta chain in context. Its antigen is currently unknown. Sample barcodes and UMIs were carried by the TCR alpha and TCR beta cDNA libraries that 5'RACE generated with constant-segment primers. Via MiXCR, TCRdb re-called the 5' RACE reads, giving one row per CDR3 protein. The repertoire includes tens of thousands of distinct CDR3 sequences, more than 9% of them detected once, and under 30% sits in the top ten. These data come from a study of T-cell memory formation after mild COVID-19. Study-level background: There were largely donor-specific TCR clusters.

Study-wide results and limits: Clones contracting across day 15 to 85 had a balanced CD4/CD8 profile; later expanding clones leaned CD4+. Confirmation of SARS-CoV-2 specificity was lacking for second-wave clones peaking day 37.

Looked up from germline, CDR1 is MNHEY and CDR2 is SVGEGT. There are 12 residues in the CDR3. V was cut by 0 bases and J by 4 bases, with 3 bases left in between. The chain recombines TRBV6-2 or TRBV6-3 with TRBJ1-2; D gene unclear. The receptor comes from a man younger than 35 who had mild COVID-19 (a few samples of this study predate the infection). Cell type and time point are not known. The sequenced sample was PBMCs or a T cell subset sorted from them (not recorded which). CDR3 in amino acids: CASSYSSYGYTF. Here the CDR3 DNA reads TGTGCCAGCAGTTACTCGAGCTATGGCTACACCTTC.